This is a list of T cell receptor beta chains from one sample in a study of T-cell reconstitution after alpha-beta-depleted transplantation in children. TCRdb called the PCR reads again in MiXCR, with one record for every CDR3 protein. The data hold approximately 44,000 distinct CDR3 sequences, with approximately 6% observed a single time. The sample here was PBMCs, mostly from graft donor cells, taken 60 days after TCRalphabeta/CD19-depleted stem cell transplant. These TCRs come from a female patient aged 2-10 years who had a stem cell transplant for aplastic anemia, so the T cells may come from the graft donor. Each CDR3 is given with its conserved first and last residue. The D gene is left open where the match is weak. Not all rows give a size; the values are once, few, many and, for expanded clones, a class.

cdr3_aa cdr3_nt j_call clone_size v_call d_call
CASSLSGTSNEKLFF TGTGCCAGCAGCTTATCCGGGACATCCAATGAAAAACTGTTTTTT TRBJ1-4 NA TRBV7-9 NA
CASSSDRVGTGELFF TGTGCCAGCAGCTCCGACAGGGTTGGCACCGGGGAGCTGTTTTTT TRBJ2-2 many TRBV7-2 TRBD1
CASSRVDYEQYF TGTGCCAGCAGCCGGGTAGACTACGAGCAGTACTTC TRBJ2-7 many TRBV4-2 NA
CASSYRGPLGATISDEQFF TGTGCCAGCAGTTACAGGGGGCCCCTAGGCGCCACGATCTCCGATGAGCAGTTCTTC TRBJ2-1 many TRBV6-2/TRBV6-3 TRBD1
CASTGGGSVAFF TGTGCCAGCACCGGGGGCGGGTCTGTCGCTTTCTTT TRBJ1-1 few TRBV25-1 NA
CASSVGYEQYF TGTGCCAGCAGCGTGGGTTACGAGCAGTACTTC TRBJ2-7 many TRBV9 NA
CAIRPWDSVRSPLHF TGTGCCATCAGGCCATGGGACAGCGTTCGCTCACCCCTCCACTTT TRBJ1-6 many TRBV10-3 TRBD1
CATTRSTSTDTQYF TGTGCCACCACCCGAAGTACTAGCACAGATACGCAGTATTTT TRBJ2-3 many TRBV10-3 NA
CASRGAGGPYEQYF TGTGCCAGCAGAGGAGCGGGAGGGCCCTACGAGCAGTACTTC TRBJ2-7 NA TRBV27 TRBD2
CSPRKLAGVNTGTDTQYF TGCAGTCCAAGGAAACTAGCGGGGGTCAACACTGGCACAGATACGCAGTATTTT TRBJ2-3 many TRBV20-1 TRBD2
CASSFRVTPYEQYF TGTGCCAGCAGTTTTAGGGTAACCCCCTACGAGCAGTACTTC TRBJ2-7 few TRBV12-3/TRBV12-4 NA
CASSLTGSTYEQYF TGTGCCAGCAGCCTGACTGGCTCTACCTACGAGCAGTACTTC TRBJ2-7 many TRBV7-8 NA
CSVRDRVADTQYF TGCAGCGTCCGGGACAGGGTAGCAGATACGCAGTATTTT TRBJ2-3 many TRBV29-1 TRBD1
CSAQRASGQETQYF TGCAGTGCCCAACGGGCTAGCGGACAAGAGACCCAGTACTTC TRBJ2-5 many TRBV20-1 TRBD2
CASSLVGGYTF TGTGCCAGCAGCTTGGTGGGTGGCTACACCTTC TRBJ1-2 many TRBV5-8 NA
CASSSLWQRGAQETQYF TGTGCCAGCAGCTCCCTCTGGCAACGGGGGGCCCAAGAGACCCAGTACTTC TRBJ2-5 NA TRBV5-6 NA
CSANPDYQIREQFF TGCAGTGCTAATCCCGACTATCAGATACGTGAGCAGTTCTTC TRBJ2-1 many TRBV20-1 NA
CASSQVWGRDTQYF TGCGCCAGCAGCCAAGTTTGGGGGAGGGATACGCAGTATTTT TRBJ2-3 few TRBV4-1 NA
CASSLVRQGGWNEQFF TGTGCCAGCAGCTTAGTCCGTCAGGGGGGATGGAATGAGCAGTTCTTC TRBJ2-1 many TRBV11-2 NA
CSARESGRARNEQFF TGCAGTGCTAGAGAAAGCGGGAGGGCCCGGAATGAGCAGTTCTTC TRBJ2-1 medium-sized TRBV20-1 TRBD2
CASSPEIVSYTF TGTGCCAGCTCACCGGAGATCGTGAGCTACACCTTC TRBJ1-2 many TRBV18 NA
CASSGDLDEQFF TGCGCCAGCAGCGGGGACCTAGATGAGCAGTTCTTC TRBJ2-1 many TRBV5-1 NA
CASSQDPRTSNEQYF TGTGCCAGCAGCCAAGATCCTCGGACTAGTAACGAGCAGTACTTC TRBJ2-7 NA TRBV3-1 TRBD2
CASSLRQRGASYHEQFF TGTGCCAGCAGCTTACGGCAGCGGGGGGCCTCCTACCATGAGCAGTTCTTC TRBJ2-1 few TRBV7-2 TRBD2
CASSSSGGKYNEQFF TGTGCCAGCAGCTCTAGCGGGGGGAAGTACAATGAGCAGTTCTTC TRBJ2-1 many TRBV5-6 TRBD2
CASSFRQGADNSPLHF TGCGCCAGCAGCTTTAGACAGGGGGCTGATAATTCACCCCTCCACTTT TRBJ1-6 few TRBV5-1 TRBD1
CSAPGLAGWNEQFF TGCAGTGCTCCGGGACTAGCGGGATGGAATGAGCAGTTCTTC TRBJ2-1 many TRBV20-1 TRBD2
CASISSGVQETQYF TGTGCCAGCATTAGCAGCGGGGTCCAAGAGACCCAGTACTTC TRBJ2-5 many TRBV12-3/TRBV12-4 TRBD2
CASSFRWVNTEAFF TGTGCCAGCAGCTTCCGGTGGGTGAACACTGAAGCTTTCTTT TRBJ1-1 many TRBV12-3/TRBV12-4 NA
CSARDIADNTYEQYF TGCAGTGCTAGAGACATCGCTGATAACACCTACGAGCAGTACTTC TRBJ2-7 many TRBV20-1 NA
CSVISFQEGARAFF TGCAGCGTTATCAGTTTCCAGGAGGGGGCGCGGGCTTTCTTT TRBJ1-1 many TRBV29-1 TRBD1
CASSPGWVSGNTIYF TGTGCCAGCAGCCCTGGATGGGTCTCTGGAAACACCATATATTTT TRBJ1-3 many TRBV5-5 NA
CATSDSSFASGRVREQFF TGTGCCACCAGTGATTCCTCTTTCGCTAGCGGGAGGGTCCGTGAGCAGTTCTTC TRBJ2-1 many TRBV24-1 TRBD2
CASSPPQETQYF TGTGCCAGCTCACCACCCCAAGAGACCCAGTACTTC TRBJ2-5 many TRBV18 NA
CASRWRATNEKLFF TGCGCCAGCAGGTGGCGAGCAACTAATGAAAAACTGTTTTTT TRBJ1-4 many TRBV5-1 NA
CAWRDDSYEQYF TGTGCCTGGAGGGACGACTCCTACGAGCAGTACTTC TRBJ2-7 many TRBV30 NA
CASSFPGRDGELFF TGTGCCAGCAGTTTCCCGGGGAGGGACGGGGAGCTGTTTTTT TRBJ2-2 many TRBV27 TRBD2
CASSVTGLGETQYF TGCGCCAGCAGTGTAACAGGGCTTGGAGAGACCCAGTACTTC TRBJ2-5 many TRBV10-2 NA
CASSFGTSSYNSPLHF TGTGCCAGCAGCTTCGGGACAAGCTCCTATAATTCACCCCTCCACTTT TRBJ1-6 many TRBV7-4 NA
CASSTRYEHEETQYF TGTGCCAGCAGCACCAGATACGAGCACGAAGAGACCCAGTACTTC TRBJ2-5 NA TRBV7-9 NA
CASSYLGLADTQYF TGTGCCAGCAGTTACCTAGGACTAGCAGATACGCAGTATTTT TRBJ2-3 many TRBV6-5 TRBD2
CASTFRSGRNEKLFF TGTGCCAGCACTTTTCGGTCGGGAAGGAATGAAAAACTGTTTTTT TRBJ1-4 NA TRBV2 NA
CSVDRAGRGEQFF TGCAGCGTTGATCGAGCGGGACGGGGTGAGCAGTTCTTC TRBJ2-1 many TRBV29-1 TRBD2
CASSFSGETQYF TGTGCCAGCAGCTTTTCGGGAGAGACCCAGTACTTC TRBJ2-5 many TRBV7-2 NA
CASSERTGSGNTIYF TGCGCCAGCAGCGAGAGGACAGGGTCTGGAAACACCATATATTTT TRBJ1-3 NA TRBV5-1 TRBD1
CATSQYGTGVDTQYF TGTGCCACCAGCCAATACGGGACAGGGGTTGATACGCAGTATTTT TRBJ2-3 many TRBV24-1 TRBD1
CASSSPWWRAGYNEQFF TGTGCCAGCAGTTCCCCTTGGTGGAGGGCGGGGTACAATGAGCAGTTCTTC TRBJ2-1 many TRBV28 NA
CASSLDGTNTGELFF TGCGCCAGCAGCTTGGATGGGACTAACACCGGGGAGCTGTTTTTT TRBJ2-2 many TRBV11-3 NA
CATSDTNGLAPATQYF TGTGCCACCAGTGATACCAATGGACTAGCACCCGCGACCCAGTACTTC TRBJ2-5 many TRBV24-1 TRBD2
CASSLAVARSYNEQFF TGCGCCAGCAGCTTGGCCGTAGCCAGATCCTACAATGAGCAGTTCTTC TRBJ2-1 many TRBV5-1 NA
CSAKPWRAGSYEQYF TGCAGTGCAAAGCCCTGGAGGGCCGGCTCCTACGAGCAGTACTTC TRBJ2-7 many TRBV20-1 NA
CASSVRRSGGNIQYF TGTGCCAGCTCTGTCCGCCGGTCAGGGGGAAACATTCAGTACTTC TRBJ2-4 NA TRBV6-5 TRBD1
CASKPGQANYEQYF TGCGCCAGTAAACCGGGACAGGCCAACTACGAGCAGTACTTC TRBJ2-7 few TRBV10-2 TRBD1
CSAPPGTGAYEQYF TGCAGTGCTCCCCCCGGGACAGGGGCCTACGAGCAGTACTTC TRBJ2-7 many TRBV20-1 TRBD1
CASSLARAVNEQFF TGTGCCAGCAGCTTAGCAAGGGCTGTCAATGAGCAGTTCTTC TRBJ2-1 few TRBV7-9 NA
CASSKVGIAGAADTQYF TGTGCCAGCAGCAAAGTGGGGATAGCGGGAGCGGCAGATACGCAGTATTTT TRBJ2-3 many TRBV21-1 NA
CASTPQRANEQFF TGTGCCAGCACCCCCCAACGGGCCAATGAGCAGTTCTTC TRBJ2-1 NA TRBV28 NA
CASSRDSYYEQYF TGCGCCAGCAGCCGGGACAGCTACTACGAGCAGTACTTC TRBJ2-7 NA TRBV5-1 TRBD1
CASSVNTLTSNEQFF TGTGCCAGCAGCGTTAATACCCTAACCTCTAATGAGCAGTTCTTC TRBJ2-1 many TRBV9 NA